This T cell receptor (beta chain) is drawn from a study of cytomegalovirus exposure and HLA in healthy donors. Study conclusions and caveats: TCR beta V- and J-gene trimming was later associated with a missense DCLRE1C variant.

Per germline, CDR1 SGHRS and CDR2 YFSETQ. This CDR3 spans 15 amino acids. V lost 0 bases to trimming and J lost 4 bases, with 13 bases between them. Notes on this clone: Antigen: not known.

PCR used 60 Vbeta primers and 13 Jbeta primers. Sequenced by immunoSEQ multiplex PCR; TCRdb stores in-frame clones only, minus some. The sample holds fewer than 150,000 clones, around 70% seen once. The source of this sequence is a woman in her thirties in good health and CMV-seronegative. The genes are TRBV5-1 and TRBJ2-5; perhaps TRBD2 as D (6 bases). Sequenced material: PBMCs. This CDR3 reads CASSLALASTETQYF. CDR3 DNA: TGCGCCAGCAGCTTGGCGCTAGCGAGTACAGAGACCCAGTACTTC.